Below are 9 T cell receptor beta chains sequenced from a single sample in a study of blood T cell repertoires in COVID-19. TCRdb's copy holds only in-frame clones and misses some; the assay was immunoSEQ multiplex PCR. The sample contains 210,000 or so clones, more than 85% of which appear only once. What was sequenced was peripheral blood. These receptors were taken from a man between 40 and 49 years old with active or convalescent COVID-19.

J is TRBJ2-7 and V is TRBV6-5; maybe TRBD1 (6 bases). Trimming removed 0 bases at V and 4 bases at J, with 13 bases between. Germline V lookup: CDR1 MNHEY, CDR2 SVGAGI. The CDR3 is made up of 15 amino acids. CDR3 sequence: CASSYSRGSKYEQYF. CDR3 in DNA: TGTGCCAGCAGTTACTCGAGGGGGTCCAAATACGAGCAGTACTTC.

The CDR3 loop reads CASSYRGRLYEQYF. CDR3 nucleotide sequence: TGTGCCAGCAGCTACCGGGGGAGACTCTACGAGCAGTACTTC. This chain uses TRBV11-2 with TRBJ2-7, with a possible D match to TRBD2 (6 bases). CDR1 and CDR2 from the germline V gene are SGHAT and FQNNGV. The CDR3 consists of 14 residues. V lost 4 bases to trimming and J lost 3 bases, with 13 bases between them.

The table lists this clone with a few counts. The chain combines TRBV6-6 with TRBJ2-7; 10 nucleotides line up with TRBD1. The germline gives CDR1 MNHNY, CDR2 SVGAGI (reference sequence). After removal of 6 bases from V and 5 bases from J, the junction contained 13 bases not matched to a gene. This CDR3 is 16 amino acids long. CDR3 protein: CASRGGPGTGADEQYF. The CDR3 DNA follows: TGTGCCAGCAGAGGAGGGCCCGGGACAGGGGCGGACGAGCAGTACTTC.

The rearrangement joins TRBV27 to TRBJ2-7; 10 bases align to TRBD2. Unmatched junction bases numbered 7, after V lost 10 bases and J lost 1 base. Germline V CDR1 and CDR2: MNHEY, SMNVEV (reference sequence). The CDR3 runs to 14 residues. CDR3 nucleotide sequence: TGTGCCACCTCCTTGACTAGCGGGTCCTACGAGCAGTACTTC. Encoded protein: CATSLTSGSYEQYF.

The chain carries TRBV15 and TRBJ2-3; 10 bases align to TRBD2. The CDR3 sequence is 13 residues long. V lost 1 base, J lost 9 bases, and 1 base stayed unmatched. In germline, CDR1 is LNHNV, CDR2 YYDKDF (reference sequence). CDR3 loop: CATSRATSGTQYF. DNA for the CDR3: TGTGCCACCAGCAGAGCGACTAGCGGGACGCAGTATTTT.

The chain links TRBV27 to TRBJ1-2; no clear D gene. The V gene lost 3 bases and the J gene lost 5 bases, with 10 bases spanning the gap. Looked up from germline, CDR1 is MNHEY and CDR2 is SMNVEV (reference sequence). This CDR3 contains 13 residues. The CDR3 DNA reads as TGTGCCAGCAGTTTCGGTGGGGAGTATGGCTACACCTTC. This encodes CASSFGGEYGYTF.

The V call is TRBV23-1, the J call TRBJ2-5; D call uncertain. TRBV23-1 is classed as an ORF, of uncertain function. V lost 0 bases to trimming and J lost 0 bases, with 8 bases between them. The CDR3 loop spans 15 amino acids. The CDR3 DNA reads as TGCGCCAGCAGTCAATCGAAGCGATACCAAGAGACCCAGTACTTC. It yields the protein CASSQSKRYQETQYF.

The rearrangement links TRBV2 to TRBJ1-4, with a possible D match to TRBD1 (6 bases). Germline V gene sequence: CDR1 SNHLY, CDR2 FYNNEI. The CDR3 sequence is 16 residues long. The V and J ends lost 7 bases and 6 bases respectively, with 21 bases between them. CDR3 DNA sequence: TGTGCCAGCATCCTACAGGGCCTAATGGGGGATGAAAAACTGTTTTTT. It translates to CASILQGLMGDEKLFF. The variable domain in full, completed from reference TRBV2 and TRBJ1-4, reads EPEVTQTPSHQVTQMGQEVILRCVPISNHLYFYWYRQILGQKVEFLVSFYNNEISEKSEIFDDQFSVERPDGSNFTLKIRSTKLEDSAMYFCASILQGLMGDEKLFFGSGTQLSVL.

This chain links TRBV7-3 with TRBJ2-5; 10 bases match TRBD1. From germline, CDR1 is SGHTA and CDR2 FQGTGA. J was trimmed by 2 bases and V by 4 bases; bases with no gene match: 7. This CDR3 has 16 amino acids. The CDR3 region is CASSSAPGQGQETQYF. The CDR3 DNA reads TGTGCCAGCAGCTCCGCTCCGGGACAGGGGCAAGAGACCCAGTACTTC.